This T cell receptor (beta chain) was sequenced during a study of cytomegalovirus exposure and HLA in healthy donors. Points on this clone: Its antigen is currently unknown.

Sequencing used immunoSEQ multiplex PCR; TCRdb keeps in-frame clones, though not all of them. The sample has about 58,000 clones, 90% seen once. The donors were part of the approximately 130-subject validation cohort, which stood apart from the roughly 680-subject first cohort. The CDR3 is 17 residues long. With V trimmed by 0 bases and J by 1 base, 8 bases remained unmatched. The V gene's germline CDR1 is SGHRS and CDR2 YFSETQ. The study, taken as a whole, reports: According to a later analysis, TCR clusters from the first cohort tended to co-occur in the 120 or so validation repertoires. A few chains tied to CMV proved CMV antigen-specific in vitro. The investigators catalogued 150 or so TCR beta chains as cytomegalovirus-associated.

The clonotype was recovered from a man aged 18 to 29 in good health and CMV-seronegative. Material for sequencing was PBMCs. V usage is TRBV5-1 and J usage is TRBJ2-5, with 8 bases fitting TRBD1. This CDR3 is CASSLGPETGGQETQYF. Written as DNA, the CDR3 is TGCGCCAGCAGCTTGGGGCCCGAAACAGGGGGCCAAGAGACCCAGTACTTC. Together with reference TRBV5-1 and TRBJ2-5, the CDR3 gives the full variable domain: KAGVTQTPRYLIKTRGQQVTLSCSPISGHRSVSWYQQTPGQGLQFLFEYFSETQRNKGNFPGRFSGRQFSNSRSEMNVSTLELGDSALYLCASSLGPETGGQETQYFGPGTRLLVL.